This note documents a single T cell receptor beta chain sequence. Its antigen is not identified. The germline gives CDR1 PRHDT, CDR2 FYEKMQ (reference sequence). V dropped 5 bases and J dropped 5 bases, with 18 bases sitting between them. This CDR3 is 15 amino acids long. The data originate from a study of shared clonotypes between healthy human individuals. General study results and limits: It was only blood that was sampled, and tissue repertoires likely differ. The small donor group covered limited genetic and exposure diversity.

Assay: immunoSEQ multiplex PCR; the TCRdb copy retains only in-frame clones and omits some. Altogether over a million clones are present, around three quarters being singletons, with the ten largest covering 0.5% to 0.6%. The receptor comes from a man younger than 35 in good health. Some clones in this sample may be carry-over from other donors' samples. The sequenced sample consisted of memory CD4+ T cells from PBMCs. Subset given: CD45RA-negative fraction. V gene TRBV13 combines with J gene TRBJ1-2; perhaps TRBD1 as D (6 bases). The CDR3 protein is CASSLIADRTYGYTF. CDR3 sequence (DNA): TGTGCCAGCAGCCTTATCGCGGACAGAACTTATGGCTACACCTTC.